These T cell receptor beta chains were read from a single sample in a study of post-analysis software for immune sequencing data. MiXCR, applied by TCRdb to the PCR reads, yields one record per CDR3 protein. Of more than 450,000 distinct CDR3 sequences listed, 34% are singletons. The source material was blood. The receptors were sampled from a girl aged 2-17 years with multiple sclerosis. Both conserved end residues are part of each CDR3. Fields, in order: J gene, D gene, clone size, V gene, CDR3 DNA, CDR3 protein. A D gene is named only where the DNA matches it firmly. The size of a clone is reported for some rows only, either as once, few or many, or as a class for expanded clones.

TRBJ2-5	.	.	TRBV12-3/TRBV12-4	TGTGCCAGCAGTTTATCTCGCGGGCAGGGAGAGACCCAGTACTTC	CASSLSRGQGETQYF
TRBJ2-3	.	.	TRBV7-6	TGTGCCAGCAGCTCGATAGGGGGGGGTGATACGCGGTATTTT	CASSSIGGGDTRYF
TRBJ1-2	.	.	TRBV7-9	TGTGCCAGCAGCTTCAAACCTACTATCGATAACTATGGCTACACCTTC	CASSFKPTIDNYGYTF
TRBJ1-5	.	.	TRBV6-6	TGTGCCAGCAGTCAAACAGGGAGGAATCAGCCCCAGCATTTT	CASSQTGRNQPQHF
TRBJ2-7	.	few	TRBV29-1	TGCAGCGTTGAGGAGGGGCAAAAAGATTCCTACGAGCAGTACTTC	CSVEEGQKDSYEQYF
TRBJ1-1	.	few	TRBV7-2	TGTGCCAGCAGCTTCGCCCCGCAGGAGGCTGAAGCTTTCTTT	CASSFAPQEAEAFF
TRBJ2-2	.	.	TRBV5-5	TGTGCCAGCGGGTACCCCGGGGAATTGGACACCGGGGAGCTGTTTTTT	CASGYPGELDTGELFF
TRBJ2-7	TRBD2	.	TRBV6-2/TRBV6-3	TGTGCCAGCAGTTACGTTAGCGGGGCGGTGTCCTACGAGCAGTACTTC	CASSYVSGAVSYEQYF
TRBJ2-5	.	.	TRBV12-3/TRBV12-4	TGTGCCAGCAGTCTCGGGGGTCGTGCGGAGACCCAGTACTTC	CASSLGGRAETQYF
TRBJ1-5	TRBD1	.	TRBV27	TGTGCCAGCAGTTGGACAGGGGGCAATCAGCCCCAGCATTTT	CASSWTGGNQPQHF
TRBJ1-2	.	.	TRBV10-2	TGCGCCAGCAGTGAGGCAGGTACGGGGATTGATGGCTACACCTTC	CASSEAGTGIDGYTF
TRBJ1-2	.	.	TRBV4-1	TGCGCCAGCAGCCAAGATCTAGGGGCCAGAGTCCTCTCCTATGGCTACACCTTC	CASSQDLGARVLSYGYTF
TRBJ2-5	.	.	TRBV29-1	TGCAGCGTTGAAGATCAGGGGCGGGGGCCAAAAGAGACCCAGTACTTC	CSVEDQGRGPKETQYF
TRBJ2-7	.	many	TRBV20-1	TGCAGTGCTAGATTTCCGGGATCCTACGAGCAGTACTTC	CSARFPGSYEQYF
TRBJ1-2	.	few	TRBV11-2	TGTGCCAGCAGCTTAGACTACCTAAACTATGGCTACACCTTC	CASSLDYLNYGYTF
TRBJ1-2	TRBD1	.	TRBV12-3/TRBV12-4	TGTGCCAGCAATTTGGATGTAGGGGGCGGGTATGGCTACACCTTC	CASNLDVGGGYGYTF
TRBJ2-7	TRBD2	many	TRBV5-1	TGCGCCAGCAGAAACCCCGGGACTAGCGACGAGCAGTACTTC	CASRNPGTSDEQYF
TRBJ1-5	.	.	TRBV5-1	TGCGCCAGCAGCTTGGGGGTCGGGCAGGGAGGTCAGCCCCAGCATTTT	CASSLGVGQGGQPQHF
TRBJ1-6	.	.	TRBV5-5	TGTGCCAGCAGGATTGGACAGCGCGAACTCCCTAATTCACCCCGCCACTTT	CASRIGQRELPNSPRHF
TRBJ2-1	TRBD1	few	TRBV27	TGTGCCAGCAGTTTATCGACGGGACAGGTCAATGAGCAGTTCTTC	CASSLSTGQVNEQFF
TRBJ1-1	.	.	TRBV3-1	TGTGCCAGCAGCCAAGGCAGAGGGGGGAACACTGAAGCTTTCTTT	CASSQGRGGNTEAFF
TRBJ2-7	.	.	TRBV3-1	TGTGCCAGCAGCTCGCAAGGGACCACCTACGAGCAGTACTTC	CASSSQGTTYEQYF
TRBJ1-1	.	.	TRBV5-6	TGTGCCAGCAGCTCAGACTTGGACAGCACTGAAGCTTTCTTT	CASSSDLDSTEAFF
TRBJ2-5	.	few	TRBV20-1	TGCAGTGCTAGAGATTTGGGGGAGACCCAGTACTTC	CSARDLGETQYF
TRBJ2-1	.	few	TRBV24-1	TGTGCCACCAGTGATTTTGGGGGGTACAATGAGCAGTTCTTC	CATSDFGGYNEQFF
TRBJ2-1	TRBD1	few	TRBV6-6	TGTGCCAGCAGTTACGCCCTGACAGGGCCGGCGGATGAGCAGTTCTTC	CASSYALTGPADEQFF
TRBJ2-5	TRBD2	few	TRBV6-2/TRBV6-3	TGTGCCAGCAGTGTCATAGCGGGGAGGGAGACCCAGTACTTC	CASSVIAGRETQYF
TRBJ2-1	TRBD2	.	TRBV12-3/TRBV12-4	TGTGCCAGCACGACTAGCGGGGGGGCCAATGAGCAGTTCTTC	CASTTSGGANEQFF
TRBJ2-5	TRBD1	.	TRBV12-5	TGTGCTAGTGGTACTGACAGGGTAACAGGGACCCAGTACTTC	CASGTDRVTGTQYF
TRBJ2-3	.	few	TRBV20-1	TGCAGTGCTAGCGCGGACGCGAGCGATAGGGATACGCAGTATTTT	CSASADASDRDTQYF
TRBJ2-1	TRBD1	.	TRBV5-1	TGCGCCAGCAGCTTGGTGTGGACAGGGCGTAATGAGCAGTTCTTC	CASSLVWTGRNEQFF
TRBJ2-7	.	.	TRBV9	TGTGCCAGCAGCGTAGTATCTGACTACAAGGGTGTTAAGCAGTACTTC	CASSVVSDYKGVKQYF
TRBJ2-7	TRBD1	few	TRBV27	TGTGCCAGCAGTTTATGGCCCCCCGACAGGGGAAGCGTCTACGAGCAGTACTTC	CASSLWPPDRGSVYEQYF
TRBJ1-1	.	few	TRBV7-8	TGTGCCAGCAGCTTAGCGCAAGACGCGGGATGGGAGACTGAAGCTTTCTTT	CASSLAQDAGWETEAFF
TRBJ1-2	TRBD1	.	TRBV7-9	TGTGCCAGCAGCGTAACCGGGACAGTCTATGGCTACACCTTC	CASSVTGTVYGYTF
TRBJ2-5	.	.	TRBV18	TGTGCCAGCTCACTCACTAGCCCGGAGACCCAGTACTTC	CASSLTSPETQYF
TRBJ2-7	TRBD1	.	TRBV5-1	TGCGCCAGCAGCTCTTACCCGGGACAGGGCCCCTACGAGCAGTACTTC	CASSSYPGQGPYEQYF
TRBJ2-1	TRBD1	.	TRBV7-2	TGTGCCAGCAACAAGGACAGGGGGGAGTACAATGAGCAGTTCTTC	CASNKDRGEYNEQFF
TRBJ2-3	.	.	TRBV7-9	TGTGCCAGCAGCTTATCCGAATACCGGTACACAGATACGCAGTATTTT	CASSLSEYRYTDTQYF
TRBJ2-7	TRBD2	.	TRBV27	TGTGCCAGCAGTGGGATACTAGCGCGACCTTACAATGAGCAGTACTTC	CASSGILARPYNEQYF
TRBJ2-7	.	few	TRBV20-1	TGCAGTGCCGCTGGGCCTTTTTTAAACAATGAGCAGTACTTC	CSAAGPFLNNEQYF
TRBJ2-5	.	.	TRBV6-5	TGTGCCAGCAGTTACATGGAGACCCAGTACTTC	CASSYMETQYF
TRBJ2-3	TRBD1	.	TRBV3-1	TGTGCCAGCAGCCCCCAGGGGGCTACAGATACGCAGTATTTT	CASSPQGATDTQYF
TRBJ1-1	.	.	TRBV9	TGTGCCAGCAGCGTAGGTGAGGAGGGAATTAGCACTGAAGCTTTCTTT	CASSVGEEGISTEAFF
TRBJ1-2	TRBD1	few	TRBV6-5	TGTGCCACAGTTCGGGACAGGGGGAGGACCCTCTATGGCTACACCTTC	CATVRDRGRTLYGYTF
TRBJ1-2	TRBD1	few	TRBV7-9	TGTGCCAGCAGCACTCGGCGGGACAGGAATTTCTATGGCTACACCTTC	CASSTRRDRNFYGYTF
TRBJ2-7	.	few	TRBV6-5	TGTGCCAGCAGTTACACCCCTTCCTACGAGCAGTACTTC	CASSYTPSYEQYF
TRBJ1-2	.	few	TRBV6-5	TGTGCCAGCAGGAAAGTAATTGGAGGTTACACCTTC	CASRKVIGGYTF
TRBJ2-1	TRBD2	.	TRBV2	TGTGCCAGTTGGTTAGCGGGGGCCGGAACCCACAATGAGCAGTTCTTC	CASWLAGAGTHNEQFF
TRBJ1-5	.	few	TRBV5-1	TGCGCCAGCCGCGCCGGTTACAATCAGCCCCAGCATTTT	CASRAGYNQPQHF
TRBJ2-3	.	few	TRBV27	TGTGCCAGCGCCCTGGGGGAGTCACAGTATTTT	CASALGESQYF
TRBJ2-1	.	few	TRBV10-3	TGTGCCATCATGGAGGGGTGGGGGTCCTACAATGAGCAGTTCTTC	CAIMEGWGSYNEQFF
TRBJ2-1	.	few	TRBV19	TGTGCCAGTACAACCCAGCAGGGGCAATTCCGCGAGCAGTTCTTC	CASTTQQGQFREQFF
TRBJ2-5	.	many	TRBV29-1	TGCAGCGTTCTTCGTCAAGAGACCCAGTACTTC	CSVLRQETQYF
TRBJ2-7	TRBD2	few	TRBV7-7	TGTGCTAGCAGCCATCTGAGCGGGGCCGTAAACGAGCAGTACTTC	CASSHLSGAVNEQYF
TRBJ1-5	.	.	TRBV15	TGTGCCACCAGCAGAGGACGGTTTAGCAATCAGCCCCAGCATTTT	CATSRGRFSNQPQHF
TRBJ2-5	TRBD2	.	TRBV6-6	TGTGCCAGCAGTTACTGGGCGGGGGAAGGGGCCCAGTACTTC	CASSYWAGEGAQYF
TRBJ2-1	TRBD2	.	TRBV29-1	TGCAGCGTCAAGCGGGGGGATAAGAATGAGCAGTTCTTC	CSVKRGDKNEQFF